This T cell receptor beta chain stems from a study of T-cell memory formation after mild COVID-19. This clonotype came up many times. Antigen: not known. Study results and caveats: Mainly CM and EM harbored the contracting CD4+ clones; mainly EMRA harbored the CD8+ ones. While clones contracting from day 15 to 85 were balanced between CD4 and CD8, later expanders leaned CD4+.

Germline-derived CDR1 and CDR2 are SEHNR and FQNEAQ (reference sequence). After removal of 4 bases from V and 2 bases from J, the junction contained 8 bases not matched to a gene. The CDR3 runs to 15 residues. The authors produced TCR alpha and TCR beta cDNA libraries with sample barcodes and UMIs by 5'RACE using constant-segment primers. TCRdb recomputed calls from the 5' RACE reads with MiXCR, one row per CDR3 protein. This table has 150,000 or so distinct CDR3 sequences, about 15% appearing once. V gene TRBV7-9 combines with J gene TRBJ2-7; 7 bases match TRBD1. This TCR was sampled from an adult woman who had mild COVID-19 (a few samples of this study predate the infection). Cell type and time point are not known. Sequenced material: PBMCs or a T cell subset sorted from them (not recorded which). CDR3 nucleotides: TGTGCCAGCAGCTCACCTGGACAGGTTCCCTACGAGCAGTACTTC. Translated: CASSSPGQVPYEQYF.